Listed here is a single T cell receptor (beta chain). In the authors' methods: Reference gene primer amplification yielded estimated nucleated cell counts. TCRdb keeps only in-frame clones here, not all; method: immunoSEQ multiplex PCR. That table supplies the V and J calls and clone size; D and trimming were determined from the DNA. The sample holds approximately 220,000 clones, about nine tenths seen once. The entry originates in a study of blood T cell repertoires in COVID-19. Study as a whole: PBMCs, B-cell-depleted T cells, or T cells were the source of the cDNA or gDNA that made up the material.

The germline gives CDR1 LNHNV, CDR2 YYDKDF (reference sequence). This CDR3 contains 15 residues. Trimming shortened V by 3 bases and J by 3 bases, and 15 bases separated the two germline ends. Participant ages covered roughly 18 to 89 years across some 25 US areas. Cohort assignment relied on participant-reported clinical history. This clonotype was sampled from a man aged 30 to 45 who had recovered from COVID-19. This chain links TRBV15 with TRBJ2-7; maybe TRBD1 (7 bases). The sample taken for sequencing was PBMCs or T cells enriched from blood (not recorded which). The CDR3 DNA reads TGTGCCACCAGCAGCGCGGGACAGCCCAACTACGAGCAGTACTTC. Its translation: CATSSAGQPNYEQYF.